This is a list of T cell receptor beta chains from one sample in a study of cytomegalovirus exposure and HLA in healthy donors. Assay: immunoSEQ multiplex PCR; the TCRdb copy retains only in-frame clones and omits some. Among approximately 150,000 clones listed, less than 95% were seen once. The sequenced sample consisted of PBMCs. All receptors derive from a woman aged 18-29 years in good health and CMV-seropositive. Both conserved end residues are part of each CDR3. The order of the fields is clone size, D gene, CDR3 length, V gene, J gene, CDR3 DNA, CDR3 protein. A D gene is named only where the DNA matches it firmly. Some rows have no size entry. The others give once, few or many, or a class for an expanded clone.

once	.	15	TRBV6-1	TRBJ2-7	TGTGCCAGCAGTGAATGGGATTTAGGGGCCTACGAGCAGTACTTC	CASSEWDLGAYEQYF
.	.	15	TRBV7-8	TRBJ1-1	TGTGCCAGCAGCTCGGCACGACATCCCAACACTGAAGCTTTCTTT	CASSSARHPNTEAFF
.	TRBD2	15	TRBV11-2	TRBJ2-2	TGTGCCAGCAGCTTGACTAGCGGGGAGATCGGGGAGCTGTTTTTT	CASSLTSGEIGELFF
.	.	14	TRBV5-1	TRBJ2-5	TGCGCCAGCAGTTTTACAGGGGGAGGGGAGACCCAGTACTTC	CASSFTGGGETQYF
.	.	16	TRBV15	TRBJ2-7	TGTGCCACCAGCAGAGGGGGAGGTAGGGGACTCTACGAGCAGTACTTC	CATSRGGGRGLYEQYF
.	TRBD2	17	TRBV5-4	TRBJ2-3	TGTGCCAGCAGCTATAGGACTAGCGGGGGTAGCACAGATACGCAGTATTTT	CASSYRTSGGSTDTQYF
.	TRBD2	17	TRBV7-2	TRBJ2-1	TGTGCCAGCAGCCCAATTCCGGGACTAGCGGGAGTCAATGAGCAGTTCTTC	CASSPIPGLAGVNEQFF
.	TRBD2	17	TRBV6-1	TRBJ2-3	TGTGCCAGCAGTGCCCTTAGCGGGGGGGCGATTCAAGATACGCAGTATTTT	CASSALSGGAIQDTQYF
.	TRBD1	16	TRBV27	TRBJ1-5	TGTGCCAGCAGGGCTTCGGACAGGGCTGGCAATCAGCCCCAGCATTTT	CASRASDRAGNQPQHF
.	.	15	TRBV25-1	TRBJ2-2	TGTGCCAGCAGTGAAGGAGTGGGGGCCACCGGGGAGCTGTTTTTT	CASSEGVGATGELFF
.	.	14	TRBV7-8	TRBJ1-1	TGTGCCAGCGTTGCGGGACGACTGAACACTGAAGCTTTCTTT	CASVAGRLNTEAFF
once	.	15	TRBV7-9	TRBJ1-1	TGTGCCAGCAGCTTAGCCCAGGGCAAGAACACTGAAGCTTTCTTT	CASSLAQGKNTEAFF
.	.	15	TRBV5-1	TRBJ1-3	TGCGCCAGCACCTTACGAGGGGGTCTTGGAAACACCATATATTTT	CASTLRGGLGNTIYF
few	TRBD1	11	TRBV19	TRBJ1-5	TGTGCCAGGGTCAGGGGGGAGCCCCAGCATTTT	CARVRGEPQHF
.	TRBD2	14	TRBV7-9	TRBJ2-7	TGTGCCAGCAGCTTGGGCGGGAGGGCTAACGAGCAGTACTTC	CASSLGGRANEQYF
few	.	13	TRBV6-1	TRBJ1-2	TGTGCCAGCAGTGGGTCGGTTGGCTATGGCTACACCTTC	CASSGSVGYGYTF
.	.	14	TRBV6-6	TRBJ1-2	TGTGCCAGCAACACGCTACAGGTCCACTATGGCTACACCTTC	CASNTLQVHYGYTF
.	TRBD2	14	TRBV5-4	TRBJ2-1	TGTGCCAGCGGTTCTTGGCTTGGGGGGGATGAGCAGTTCTTC	CASGSWLGGDEQFF
.	.	14	TRBV27	TRBJ2-3	TGTGCCAGCAGTGCTAGACCGAGCACAGATACGCAGTATTTT	CASSARPSTDTQYF
once	TRBD2	18	TRBV19	TRBJ2-1	TGTGCCAGTAGTCAGAGACTAGCGGGAACCCTCTCCTACAATGAGCAGTTCTTC	CASSQRLAGTLSYNEQFF